The 5 T cell receptor beta chains given below trace back to one sample, sequenced in a study of blood T cell repertoires in COVID-19. The method was immunoSEQ multiplex PCR; TCRdb's version includes in-frame clones alone and lacks a portion of them. The sample consists of 330,000 or so clones, roughly 90% of them appearing once. Sequencing input: peripheral blood. These TCRs come from a man aged 25 to 40 with COVID-19, enrolled during active disease.

The rearrangement uses TRBV20-1 and TRBJ2-1, with a weak D call TRBD2 (5 bases). The CDR3 is 11 residues long. V shed 3 bases and J shed 8 bases, with 8 bases lying between them. The V gene's germline CDR1 is DFQATT and CDR2 SNEGSKA (reference sequence). CDR3 sequence (DNA): TGCAGTGCTAGCCTACTAGATGAGCAGTTCTTC. As protein: CSASLLDEQFF.

The gene calls are TRBV18 and TRBJ1-4; 7 bases align to TRBD1. The CDR3 has 15 residues. Germline CDR1 is KGHSH and CDR2 is LQKENI. Trimming removed 3 bases from V and 3 bases from J; junction bases left unmatched: 4. The CDR3: CASSPSDRSNEKLFF. The CDR3 DNA is TGTGCCAGCTCACCGTCGGACAGGTCTAATGAAAAACTGTTTTTT.

The V and J genes are TRBV6-5 and TRBJ2-7, with TRBD1 as a possible D gene (6 bases). The CDR3 loop spans 14 amino acids. V was trimmed by 4 bases and J by 5 bases, leaving 15 bases between them. The V gene's germline CDR1 is MNHEY and CDR2 SVGAGI. CDR3 amino acids: CASSLDRGVHEQYF. DNA of the CDR3: TGTGCCAGCAGTTTGGACAGAGGAGTCCACGAGCAGTACTTC.

CDR3 protein: CASSIGQGYHNEQFF. In DNA, the CDR3 is TGTGCCAGTAGTATCGGACAGGGGTACCACAATGAGCAGTTCTTC. V and J are TRBV19 and TRBJ2-1, with 9 bases lining up with TRBD1. The CDR3 has 15 residues. V lost 3 bases to trimming and J lost 5 bases; unmatched junction nucleotides: 5. Germline V lookup: CDR1 LNHDA, CDR2 SQIVND (reference sequence).

The DNA of the CDR3 is TGCGCCAGCAGCTTGGACGGGGAGAGCATTCAGTACTTC. This translates into CASSLDGESIQYF. The V call is TRBV5-1, the J call TRBJ2-4, with D perhaps TRBD2 (5 bases). Germline V gene lookup returns CDR1 SGHRS and CDR2 YFSETQ. V was shortened by 0 bases and J by 9 bases, with 10 bases between the two germline ends. The CDR3 sequence is 13 residues long. The complete variable domain, with remaining parts taken from reference TRBV5-1 and TRBJ2-4, reads KAGVTQTPRYLIKTRGQQVTLSCSPISGHRSVSWYQQTPGQGLQFLFEYFSETQRNKGNFPGRFSGRQFSNSRSEMNVSTLELGDSALYLCASSLDGESIQYFGAGTRLSVL.